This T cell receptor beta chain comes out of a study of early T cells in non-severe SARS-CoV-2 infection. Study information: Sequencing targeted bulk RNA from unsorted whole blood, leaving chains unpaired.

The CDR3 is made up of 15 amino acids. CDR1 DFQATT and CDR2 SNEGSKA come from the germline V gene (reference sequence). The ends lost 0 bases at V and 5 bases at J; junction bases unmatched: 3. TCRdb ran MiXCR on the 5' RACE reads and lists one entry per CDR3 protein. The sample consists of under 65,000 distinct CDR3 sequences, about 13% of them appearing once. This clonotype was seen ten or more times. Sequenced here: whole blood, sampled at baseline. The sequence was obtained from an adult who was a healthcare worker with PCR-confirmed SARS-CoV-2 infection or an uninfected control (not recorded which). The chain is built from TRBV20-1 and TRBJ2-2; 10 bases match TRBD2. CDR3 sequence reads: CSAREAGGLTGELFF. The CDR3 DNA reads TGCAGTGCTAGAGAAGCGGGGGGGCTTACCGGGGAGCTGTTTTTT.